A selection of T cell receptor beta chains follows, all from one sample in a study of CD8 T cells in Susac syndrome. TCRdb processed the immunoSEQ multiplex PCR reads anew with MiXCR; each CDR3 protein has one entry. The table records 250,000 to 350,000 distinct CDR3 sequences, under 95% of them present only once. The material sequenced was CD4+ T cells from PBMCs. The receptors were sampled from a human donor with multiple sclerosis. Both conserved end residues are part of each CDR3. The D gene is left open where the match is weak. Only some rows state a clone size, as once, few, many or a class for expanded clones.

CASYRDRPNTEAFF,TGTGCCAGTTACAGGGATCGGCCGAACACTGAAGCTTTCTTT,-,TRBV27,TRBJ1-1,-
CASSITGLPTQYF,TGTGCCAGCTCAATAACCGGACTTCCTACGCAGTATTTT,-,TRBV6-2/TRBV6-3,TRBJ2-3,-
CAWSRGREANYGYTF,TGTGCCTGGAGTAGGGGAAGGGAAGCTAACTATGGCTACACCTTC,-,TRBV30,TRBJ1-2,-
CASRQGPGSNQPQHF,TGTGCCAGTAGACAGGGGCCCGGTAGCAATCAGCCCCAGCATTTT,-,TRBV19,TRBJ1-5,TRBD1
CAWRGSPTGELFF,TGTGCCTGGAGAGGGAGTCCCACCGGGGAGCTGTTTTTT,-,TRBV30,TRBJ2-2,-
CASSGGGGGEQFF,TGTGCCAGCAGCGGGGGGGGAGGGGGTGAGCAGTTCTTC,once,TRBV25-1,TRBJ2-1,TRBD2
CASSFVTQTSSYEQYF,TGCGCCAGCAGCTTTGTCACTCAAACCAGCTCCTACGAGCAGTACTTC,-,TRBV5-1,TRBJ2-7,-
CASSPAWEKLFF,TGTGCCAGCAGTCCCGCATGGGAAAAACTGTTTTTT,-,TRBV12-3/TRBV12-4,TRBJ1-4,-
CASSFGGSVFTGLEQYF,TGTGCCAGCAGCTTCGGAGGGAGCGTCTTTACAGGGCTCGAGCAGTACTTC,-,TRBV11-2,TRBJ2-7,-
CASSLRQVNWDYEQYF,TGTGCCAGCAGCCTTCGGCAGGTTAACTGGGACTACGAGCAGTACTTC,-,TRBV6-2/TRBV6-3,TRBJ2-7,-
CAWSMTGGGNTIYF,TGTGCCTGGAGTATGACAGGGGGCGGAAACACCATATATTTT,-,TRBV30,TRBJ1-3,TRBD1
CASSQRGQGAISYEQYF,TGTGCCAGCAGCCAAAGGGGTCAGGGGGCCATCTCCTACGAGCAGTACTTC,-,TRBV7-8,TRBJ2-7,TRBD1
CAWSPGGTFYGYTF,TGTGCCTGGAGTCCAGGGGGGACCTTCTATGGCTACACCTTC,-,TRBV30,TRBJ1-2,TRBD1
CATGSGRQTDTQYF,TGTGCCACCGGTAGCGGGAGACAAACAGATACGCAGTATTTT,-,TRBV7-9,TRBJ2-3,TRBD2
CASSFTGLGNTIYF,TGTGCCAGCAGTTTCACAGGGTTGGGAAACACCATATATTTT,once,TRBV2,TRBJ1-3,-
CASSQPAGGPTNTGELFF,TGTGCCAGCAGCCAACCCGCTGGCGGACCTACGAACACCGGGGAGCTGTTTTTT,-,TRBV6-1,TRBJ2-2,-
CATSEGSRTRINRETQYF,TGTGCCACCAGCGAGGGATCCCGGACTAGGATCAATCGAGAGACCCAGTACTTC,-,TRBV19,TRBJ2-5,TRBD2
CASSPSPGSVRGGNQPQHF,TGTGCCAGCAGTCCCAGTCCGGGATCCGTAAGGGGAGGGAATCAGCCCCAGCATTTT,once,TRBV6-1,TRBJ1-5,-
CASSRDRGNSPLHF,TGTGCCAGCAGTAGGGACAGGGGTAATTCACCCCTCCACTTT,few,TRBV6-1,TRBJ1-6,TRBD1
CASSLALSAATDTQYF,TGTGCCAGCAGCTTAGCGCTTAGCGCCGCCACAGATACGCAGTATTTT,-,TRBV7-2,TRBJ2-3,-
CSADSGQYNSPLHF,TGCAGTGCCGACTCCGGACAGTATAATTCACCCCTCCACTTT,-,TRBV20-1,TRBJ1-6,-
CASSSTGVLGSPLHF,TGTGCCAGCAGCTCCACAGGGGTTCTCGGCTCACCCCTCCACTTT,-,TRBV11-2,TRBJ1-6,TRBD1
CSVEGGRGNTYEQYF,TGCAGCGTTGAAGGTGGCAGGGGGAACACCTACGAGCAGTACTTC,-,TRBV29-1,TRBJ2-7,TRBD1
CASSDRTGETQYF,TGTGCCAGCAGCGACAGGACAGGAGAGACCCAGTACTTC,-,TRBV9,TRBJ2-5,TRBD1
CSASTFGDEQYF,TGCAGTGCAAGCACGTTCGGGGACGAGCAGTACTTC,-,TRBV20-1,TRBJ2-7,-
CASSNPPGVGEQFF,TGTGCCAGCAGCAACCCGCCCGGGGTCGGTGAGCAGTTCTTC,-,TRBV6-5,TRBJ2-1,-
CASRGKGTGELFF,TGTGCCAGCAGGGGGAAGGGGACCGGGGAGCTGTTTTTT,few,TRBV19,TRBJ2-2,TRBD1
CATSDAGVSSNQPQHF,TGTGCCACCAGTGATGCAGGGGTGTCGAGCAATCAGCCCCAGCATTTT,-,TRBV24-1,TRBJ1-5,-
CASSHDRHSNQPQHF,TGTGCCAGCAGCCACGACAGGCATAGCAATCAGCCCCAGCATTTT,-,TRBV7-2,TRBJ1-5,-
CASSPGQGLEAFF,TGTGCCAGCTCACCGGGACAGGGGCTTGAAGCTTTCTTT,few,TRBV18,TRBJ1-1,TRBD1
CASESTGSYEQYF,TGTGCCAGTGAGTCTACAGGGAGCTACGAGCAGTACTTC,-,TRBV19,TRBJ2-7,-
CAWKPKIGRYGYTF,TGTGCCTGGAAACCCAAAATCGGCCGTTATGGCTACACCTTC,-,TRBV30,TRBJ1-2,-
CASSIAGQGAGAEAFF,TGTGCCAGCAGCATCGCCGGTCAGGGGGCCGGGGCTGAAGCTTTCTTT,-,TRBV9,TRBJ1-1,TRBD1
CAHSRGGGYTF,TGTGCCCATAGTAGAGGGGGTGGCTACACCTTC,-,TRBV30,TRBJ1-2,-